This paragraph covers one T cell receptor beta chain sequence. This entry is derived from a study of blood T cell repertoires in COVID-19. Study-wide context: Acute-phase and convalescent COVID-19 samples originated in the United States, Italy and Spain.

TCRdb keeps only in-frame clones here, not all; method: immunoSEQ multiplex PCR. Of more than 350,000 clones listed, 80% to 90% were seen once; the top ten hold approximately 9.3%. Germline lookup yields CDR1 SGDLS and CDR2 YYNGEE. The CDR3 extends over 16 amino acids. V was shortened by 2 bases and J by 1 base, with 14 bases between the two germline ends. Clinical history reported by participants formed the basis on which cohorts were assigned. The receptor comes from a woman in her 50s who had recovered from COVID-19. The sequenced sample consisted of PBMCs or T cells enriched from blood (not recorded which). This rearrangement joins TRBV9 to TRBJ2-3; D may be TRBD2 (6 bases). This CDR3 is CASSVQGWGGTDTQYF. The CDR3 nucleotides are TGTGCCAGCAGCGTGCAGGGCTGGGGGGGCACAGATACGCAGTATTTT.